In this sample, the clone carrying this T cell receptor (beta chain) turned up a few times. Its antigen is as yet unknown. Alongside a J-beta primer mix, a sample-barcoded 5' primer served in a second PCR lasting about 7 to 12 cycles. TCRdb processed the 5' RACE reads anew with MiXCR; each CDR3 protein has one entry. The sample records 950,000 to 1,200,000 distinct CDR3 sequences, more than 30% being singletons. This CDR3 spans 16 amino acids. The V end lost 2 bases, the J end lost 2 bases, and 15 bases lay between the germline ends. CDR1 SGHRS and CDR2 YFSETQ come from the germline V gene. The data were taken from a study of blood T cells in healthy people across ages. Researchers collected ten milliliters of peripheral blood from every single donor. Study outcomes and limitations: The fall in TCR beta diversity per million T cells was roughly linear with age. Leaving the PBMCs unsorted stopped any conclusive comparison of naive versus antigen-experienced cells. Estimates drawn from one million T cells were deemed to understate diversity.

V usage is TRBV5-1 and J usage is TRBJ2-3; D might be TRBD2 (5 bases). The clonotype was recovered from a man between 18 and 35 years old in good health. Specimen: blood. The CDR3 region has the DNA TGCGCCAGCAGCTTACGAGTCTCGGGGTCCACAGATACGCAGTATTTT. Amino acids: CASSLRVSGSTDTQYF.